The present entry profiles one T cell receptor (beta chain) with its context. Its antigen is as yet unknown. Amplification targeted TCR beta CDR3 regions from RNA transcripts. The study used the HTBI primer set for a first-round RT-PCR of the TCR CDR3. Via MiXCR, TCRdb re-called the multiplex PCR reads, giving one row per CDR3 protein. In the table there are around 600,000 distinct CDR3 sequences, approximately 15% of which are singletons. These data come from a study of T cells in Graves' hyperthyroidism and ophthalmopathy. Study-wide findings and caveats: A model of 13 V-J features distinguished ophthalmopathy from stable hyperthyroidism.

V lost 8 bases to trimming and J lost 1 base; unmatched junction nucleotides: 8. The CDR3 length is 16 residues. Germline CDR1 MNHEY, CDR2 SVGEGT. This clonotype originated in a woman in her forties or fifties with Graves' ophthalmopathy. The rearrangement links TRBV6-2 or TRBV6-3 to TRBJ2-7, with 13 bases identical to TRBD2. Material: blood. The CDR3 protein is CASHRPTSGRSYEQYF. Written as DNA, the CDR3 is TGTGCCAGCCATCGCCCGACTAGCGGGAGGTCCTACGAGCAGTACTTC.